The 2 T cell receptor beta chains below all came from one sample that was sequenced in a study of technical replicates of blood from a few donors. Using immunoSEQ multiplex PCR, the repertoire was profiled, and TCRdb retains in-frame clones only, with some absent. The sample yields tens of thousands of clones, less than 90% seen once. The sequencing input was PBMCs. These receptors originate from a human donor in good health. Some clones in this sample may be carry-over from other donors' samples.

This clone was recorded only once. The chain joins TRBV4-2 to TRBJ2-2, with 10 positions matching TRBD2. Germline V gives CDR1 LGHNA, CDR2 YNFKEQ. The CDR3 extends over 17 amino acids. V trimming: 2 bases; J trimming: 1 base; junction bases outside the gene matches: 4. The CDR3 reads CASSQNPSGGNTGELFF. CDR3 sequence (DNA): TGTGCCAGCAGCCAAAATCCTAGCGGGGGGAACACCGGGGAGCTGTTTTTT.

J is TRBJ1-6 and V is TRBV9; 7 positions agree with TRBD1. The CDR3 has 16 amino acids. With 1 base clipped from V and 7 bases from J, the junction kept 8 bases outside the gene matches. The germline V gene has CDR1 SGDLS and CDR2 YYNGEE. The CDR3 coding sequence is TGTGCCAGCAGCGTAAGGGGGCTCCAGGGGAATTCACCCCTCCACTTT. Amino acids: CASSVRGLQGNSPLHF.